These T cell receptor beta chains were read from a single sample in a study of shared clonotypes between healthy human individuals. The method was immunoSEQ multiplex PCR; TCRdb's version includes in-frame clones alone and lacks a portion of them. The sample consists of around 1.9 million clones, 85% to 95% of them appearing once. Sequenced input: naive CD8+ T cells from PBMCs. These receptors came from a man between 18 and 29 years old in good health. Some clones in this sample may be carry-over from other donors' samples. Each CDR3 is given with its conserved first and last residue. Each record gives: clone size, V gene, J gene, CDR3 protein. Clone sizes are given selectively: once, few, many, or a class where the clone is expanded.

clone_size: NA
v_call: TRBV10-2
j_call: TRBJ2-7
cdr3_aa: CASSDGYEQYF

clone_size: NA
v_call: TRBV27
j_call: TRBJ1-5
cdr3_aa: CASSGSQGYQPQHF

clone_size: NA
v_call: TRBV7-9
j_call: TRBJ1-2
cdr3_aa: CAGGDSGGIPNYGYTF

clone_size: NA
v_call: TRBV7-2
j_call: TRBJ2-1
cdr3_aa: CASSLNTRGHRTGHEQFF

clone_size: NA
v_call: TRBV9
j_call: TRBJ2-7
cdr3_aa: CASTRGTGSRYEQYF

clone_size: few
v_call: TRBV19
j_call: TRBJ2-1
cdr3_aa: CASSIDLSREPLNRFF

clone_size: NA
v_call: TRBV9
j_call: TRBJ1-2
cdr3_aa: CASSSRDRLYYGYTF

clone_size: NA
v_call: TRBV28
j_call: TRBJ2-3
cdr3_aa: CASSWAGPTDTQYF

clone_size: once
v_call: TRBV5-1
j_call: TRBJ1-1
cdr3_aa: CASNIGGTEAFF

clone_size: NA
v_call: TRBV6-6
j_call: TRBJ2-7
cdr3_aa: CASSYSSQRDLDEQYF

clone_size: NA
v_call: TRBV28
j_call: TRBJ1-3
cdr3_aa: CASTMTDFLSGNTIYF

clone_size: NA
v_call: TRBV27
j_call: TRBJ1-2
cdr3_aa: CASSFTGNYGYTF

clone_size: NA
v_call: TRBV10-3
j_call: TRBJ2-7
cdr3_aa: CAISDSVYEQYF

clone_size: NA
v_call: TRBV4-2
j_call: TRBJ2-4
cdr3_aa: CASSQDGGGAKNIQYF

clone_size: NA
v_call: TRBV4-1
j_call: TRBJ2-7
cdr3_aa: CASSHPGRGAQDEQYF

clone_size: NA
v_call: TRBV6-5
j_call: TRBJ1-3
cdr3_aa: CASSLQGAEGNTIYF

clone_size: NA
v_call: TRBV2
j_call: TRBJ2-2
cdr3_aa: CASSGDTGELFF

clone_size: NA
v_call: TRBV15
j_call: TRBJ2-1
cdr3_aa: CATSWSLWRGRNTNEQFF

clone_size: once
v_call: TRBV4-1
j_call: TRBJ1-2
cdr3_aa: CASSPTKQGSYDYGYTF

clone_size: NA
v_call: TRBV18
j_call: TRBJ2-1
cdr3_aa: CASSPETRREPYNEQFF

clone_size: NA
v_call: TRBV2
j_call: TRBJ2-2
cdr3_aa: CASSEGGELFF

clone_size: NA
v_call: TRBV7-9
j_call: TRBJ1-5
cdr3_aa: CASSLGPQPQHF

clone_size: NA
v_call: TRBV25-1
j_call: TRBJ2-3
cdr3_aa: CASSDNLAVLLTDTQYF

clone_size: NA
v_call: TRBV5-1
j_call: TRBJ1-1
cdr3_aa: CASTSNTEAFF

clone_size: NA
v_call: TRBV29-1
j_call: TRBJ1-2
cdr3_aa: CSGRGGAKDGYTF

clone_size: once
v_call: TRBV19
j_call: TRBJ2-7
cdr3_aa: CASSIGRASEQYF

clone_size: NA
v_call: TRBV29-1
j_call: TRBJ1-1
cdr3_aa: CSVTSITRTGEYGTEAFF

clone_size: NA
v_call: TRBV4-1
j_call: TRBJ1-4
cdr3_aa: CASSQSPRQGVEKLFF

clone_size: NA
v_call: TRBV9
j_call: TRBJ2-7
cdr3_aa: CASSPGTGVYEQYF

clone_size: NA
v_call: TRBV28
j_call: TRBJ2-7
cdr3_aa: CASSLTSGREQYF

clone_size: NA
v_call: TRBV27
j_call: TRBJ2-3
cdr3_aa: CASTSPGRADTQYF

clone_size: NA
v_call: TRBV11-2
j_call: TRBJ2-7
cdr3_aa: CASSPGREQYF

clone_size: NA
v_call: TRBV4-1
j_call: TRBJ1-3
cdr3_aa: CASSLGGTVSGNTIYF

clone_size: NA
v_call: TRBV4-3
j_call: TRBJ1-1
cdr3_aa: CASSQVRPTGLNSTEAFF

clone_size: NA
v_call: TRBV27
j_call: TRBJ2-2
cdr3_aa: CASTTDRGNTGELFF

clone_size: NA
v_call: TRBV9
j_call: TRBJ1-3
cdr3_aa: CASSVAVTGNTIYF

clone_size: NA
v_call: TRBV4-1
j_call: TRBJ2-2
cdr3_aa: CASSLLLGQVVDTGELFF

clone_size: NA
v_call: TRBV27
j_call: TRBJ2-7
cdr3_aa: CASSLSLRYEQYF

clone_size: NA
v_call: TRBV29-1
j_call: TRBJ2-3
cdr3_aa: CSAREGPDTQYF

clone_size: NA
v_call: TRBV9
j_call: TRBJ2-5
cdr3_aa: CASSVGRGHQETQYF

clone_size: NA
v_call: TRBV5-6
j_call: TRBJ2-7
cdr3_aa: CASSLNRDFAYEQYF

clone_size: NA
v_call: TRBV4-1
j_call: TRBJ2-5
cdr3_aa: CASSPLAREETQYF

clone_size: NA
v_call: TRBV11-2
j_call: TRBJ2-2
cdr3_aa: CASSLGSNTGELFF

clone_size: NA
v_call: TRBV9
j_call: TRBJ2-3
cdr3_aa: CASSEPLAGGTDTQYF

clone_size: NA
v_call: TRBV5-1
j_call: TRBJ1-1
cdr3_aa: CASSLVGRNTEAFF

clone_size: NA
v_call: TRBV7-9
j_call: TRBJ1-1
cdr3_aa: CASSPDRVTEAFF

clone_size: NA
v_call: TRBV5-1
j_call: TRBJ2-1
cdr3_aa: CASSLAVEGPYNEQFF

clone_size: once
v_call: TRBV6-1
j_call: TRBJ1-5
cdr3_aa: CASSEAGVTQHF

clone_size: NA
v_call: TRBV11-2
j_call: TRBJ2-3
cdr3_aa: CASRKTTSGSADTQYF

clone_size: NA
v_call: TRBV5-4
j_call: TRBJ2-7
cdr3_aa: CASSAGTVSYEQYF

clone_size: once
v_call: TRBV7-6
j_call: TRBJ2-3
cdr3_aa: CASSLGLAGGLADTQYF

clone_size: NA
v_call: TRBV13
j_call: TRBJ2-7
cdr3_aa: CASSRQGGETYEQYF

clone_size: NA
v_call: TRBV4-3
j_call: TRBJ2-1
cdr3_aa: CASSQTGLAGVNEQFF

clone_size: NA
v_call: TRBV9
j_call: TRBJ2-1
cdr3_aa: CASSPLLAGLLNEQFF

clone_size: NA
v_call: TRBV20-1
j_call: TRBJ2-1
cdr3_aa: CSARGPTEQFF

clone_size: NA
v_call: TRBV2
j_call: TRBJ2-1
cdr3_aa: CATLAGKDEQFF

clone_size: NA
v_call: TRBV18
j_call: TRBJ2-2
cdr3_aa: CASSETSGRAAAGELFF

clone_size: NA
v_call: TRBV7-9
j_call: TRBJ2-1
cdr3_aa: CASSLGTGGLNEQFF

clone_size: NA
v_call: TRBV6-5
j_call: TRBJ2-3
cdr3_aa: CASSRDRGPTDTQYF